This T cell receptor beta chain is from a study of blood T cell repertoires in COVID-19. Study-level information: Both acute and convalescent COVID-19 samples were obtained from the United States, Italy and Spain. T cells, B-cell-depleted T cells, or PBMCs supplied cDNA or gDNA.

In the source study's methods: How many nucleated cells were present was estimated from reference gene primer amplification. Assay used: immunoSEQ multiplex PCR; TCRdb lists only in-frame clones, some missing. The D gene and trimming were derived from the DNA, and the V and J assignments and clone size from that table. The repertoire holds tens of thousands of clones, around 88% seen once, with roughly 25% in the top ten. Source material: peripheral blood. This sequence originates from a human donor in a cohort sampled during active COVID-19.

The CDR3 protein is CASTPAGPPGYTF. CDR3 bases: TGTGCCAGCACTCCTGCGGGGCCCCCCGGCTACACCTTC. V is TRBV12-3 or TRBV12-4 and J is TRBJ1-2; a weak D match, TRBD1 (5 bases). V was cut by 7 bases and J by 8 bases, with 17 bases left in between. The CDR3 is made up of 13 amino acids.